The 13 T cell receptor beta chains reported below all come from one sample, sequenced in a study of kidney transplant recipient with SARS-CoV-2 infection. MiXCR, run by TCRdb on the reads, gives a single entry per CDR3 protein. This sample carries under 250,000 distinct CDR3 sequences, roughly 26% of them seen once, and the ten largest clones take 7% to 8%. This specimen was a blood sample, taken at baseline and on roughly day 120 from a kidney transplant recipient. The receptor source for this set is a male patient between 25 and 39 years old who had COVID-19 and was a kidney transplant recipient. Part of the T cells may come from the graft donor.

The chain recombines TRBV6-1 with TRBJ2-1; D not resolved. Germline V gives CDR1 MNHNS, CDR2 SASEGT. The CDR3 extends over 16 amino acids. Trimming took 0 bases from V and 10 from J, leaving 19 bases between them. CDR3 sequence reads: CASSEARSSSRIEQFF. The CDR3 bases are TGTGCCAGCAGTGAAGCGCGGTCTAGTAGCCGTATCGAGCAGTTCTTC.

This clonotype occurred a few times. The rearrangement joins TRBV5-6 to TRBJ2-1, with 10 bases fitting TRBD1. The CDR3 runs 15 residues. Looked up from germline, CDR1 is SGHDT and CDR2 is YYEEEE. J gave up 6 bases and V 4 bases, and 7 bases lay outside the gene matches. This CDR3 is CASSPQGQGFNEQFF. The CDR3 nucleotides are TGTGCCAGCAGCCCGCAGGGACAGGGGTTCAATGAGCAGTTCTTC.

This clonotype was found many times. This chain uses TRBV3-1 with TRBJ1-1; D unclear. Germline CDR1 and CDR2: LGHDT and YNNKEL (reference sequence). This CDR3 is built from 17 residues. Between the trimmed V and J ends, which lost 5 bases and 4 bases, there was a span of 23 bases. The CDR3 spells CASSNVIPISIRTEAFF. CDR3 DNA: TGTGCCAGCAGCAATGTCATTCCCATTTCAATTCGCACTGAAGCTTTCTTT.

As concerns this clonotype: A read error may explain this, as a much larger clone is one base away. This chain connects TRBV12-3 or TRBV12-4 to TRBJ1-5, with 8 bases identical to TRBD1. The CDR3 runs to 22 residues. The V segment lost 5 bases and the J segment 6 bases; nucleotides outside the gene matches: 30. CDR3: CASSRRAGFSPVGTGSSQPQHF. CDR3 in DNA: TGTGCCAGCAGTCGCCGGGCTGGTTTTAGTCCGGTAGGGACAGGTAGTAGTCAGCCCCAGCATTTT.

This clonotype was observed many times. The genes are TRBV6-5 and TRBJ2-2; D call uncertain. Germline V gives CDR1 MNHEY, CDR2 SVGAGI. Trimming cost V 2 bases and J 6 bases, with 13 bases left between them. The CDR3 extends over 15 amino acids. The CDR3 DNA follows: TGTGCCAGCAGTTACACGACTCTGGCTGCCGGGGAGCTGTTTTTT. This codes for CASSYTTLAAGELFF.

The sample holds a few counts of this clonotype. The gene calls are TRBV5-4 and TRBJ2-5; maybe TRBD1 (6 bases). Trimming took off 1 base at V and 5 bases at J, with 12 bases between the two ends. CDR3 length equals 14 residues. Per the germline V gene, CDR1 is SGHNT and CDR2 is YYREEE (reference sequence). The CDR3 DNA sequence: TGTGCCAGCAGCTTGAAGGGGGTGATGGAGACCCAGTACTTC. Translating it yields CASSLKGVMETQYF.

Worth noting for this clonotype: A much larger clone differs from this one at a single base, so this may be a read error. The CDR3 loop reads CASSDDWGSLSYEQHF. As DNA, the CDR3 is TGTGCCAGCAGTGATGATTGGGGCAGTCTCTCCTACGAGCAGCACTTC. This rearrangement joins TRBV6-5 to TRBJ2-7; possibly TRBD1 for D (5 bases). CDR3 length: 16 residues. Per the germline V gene, CDR1 is MNHEY and CDR2 is SVGAGI.

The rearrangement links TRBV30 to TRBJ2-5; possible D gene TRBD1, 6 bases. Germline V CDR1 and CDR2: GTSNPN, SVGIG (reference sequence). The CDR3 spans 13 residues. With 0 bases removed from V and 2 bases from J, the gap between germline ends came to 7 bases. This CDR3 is CAWSVQGQETQYF. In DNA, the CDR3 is TGTGCCTGGAGTGTACAGGGACAAGAGACCCAGTACTTC.

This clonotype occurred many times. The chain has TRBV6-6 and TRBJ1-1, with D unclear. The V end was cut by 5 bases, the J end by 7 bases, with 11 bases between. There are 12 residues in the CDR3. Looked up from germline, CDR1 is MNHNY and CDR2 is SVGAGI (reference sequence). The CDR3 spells CASSPGRIEAFF. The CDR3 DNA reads TGTGCCAGCAGTCCAGGACGGATTGAAGCTTTCTTT.

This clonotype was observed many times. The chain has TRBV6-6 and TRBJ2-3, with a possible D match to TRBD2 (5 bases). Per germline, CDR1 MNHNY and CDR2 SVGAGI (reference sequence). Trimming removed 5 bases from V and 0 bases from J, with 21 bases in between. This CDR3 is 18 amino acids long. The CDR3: CASSPAAGAGTSTDTQYF. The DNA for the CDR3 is TGTGCCAGCAGTCCAGCGGCGGGTGCCGGAACTAGCACAGATACGCAGTATTTT.

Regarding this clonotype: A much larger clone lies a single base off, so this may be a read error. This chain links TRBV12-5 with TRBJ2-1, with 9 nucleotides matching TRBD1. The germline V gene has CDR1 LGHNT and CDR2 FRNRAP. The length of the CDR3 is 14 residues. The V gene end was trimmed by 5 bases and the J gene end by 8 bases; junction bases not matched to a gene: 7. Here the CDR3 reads CASGPGTGPHEQFF. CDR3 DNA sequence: TGTGCTAGTGGTCCCGGGACAGGGCCCCATGAGCAGTTCTTC.

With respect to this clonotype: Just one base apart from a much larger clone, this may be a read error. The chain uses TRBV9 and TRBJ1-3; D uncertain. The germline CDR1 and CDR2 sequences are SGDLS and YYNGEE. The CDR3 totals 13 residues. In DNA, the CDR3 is TGTGCCAGCAGCCCCGGGGATGGAAACACCATACATTTT. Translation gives CASSPGDGNTIHF.

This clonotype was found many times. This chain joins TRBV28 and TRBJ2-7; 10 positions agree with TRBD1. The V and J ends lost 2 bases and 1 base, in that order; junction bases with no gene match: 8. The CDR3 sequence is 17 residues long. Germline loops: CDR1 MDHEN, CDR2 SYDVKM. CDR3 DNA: TGTGCCAGCAGTTTAGGTCCGGACAGGGGGTTGTCCTACGAGCAGTACTTC. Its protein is CASSLGPDRGLSYEQYF.